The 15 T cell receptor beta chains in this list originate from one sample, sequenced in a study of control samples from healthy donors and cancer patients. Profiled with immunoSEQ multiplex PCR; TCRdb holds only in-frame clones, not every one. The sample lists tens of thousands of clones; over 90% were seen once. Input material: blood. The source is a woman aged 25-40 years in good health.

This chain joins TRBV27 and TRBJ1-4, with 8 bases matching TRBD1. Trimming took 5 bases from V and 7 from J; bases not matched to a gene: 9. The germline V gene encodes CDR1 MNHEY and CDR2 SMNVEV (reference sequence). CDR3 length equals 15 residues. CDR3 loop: CASSPQGAVFEKLFF. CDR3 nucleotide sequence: TGTGCCAGCAGTCCCCAGGGGGCGGTTTTTGAAAAACTGTTTTTT.

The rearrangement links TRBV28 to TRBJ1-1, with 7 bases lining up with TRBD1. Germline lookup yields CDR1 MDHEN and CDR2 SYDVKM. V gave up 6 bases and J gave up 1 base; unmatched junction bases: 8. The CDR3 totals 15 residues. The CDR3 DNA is TGTGCCAGCAGGGAGGTAGAGGGGGCGAACACTGAAGCTTTCTTT. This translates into CASREVEGANTEAFF.

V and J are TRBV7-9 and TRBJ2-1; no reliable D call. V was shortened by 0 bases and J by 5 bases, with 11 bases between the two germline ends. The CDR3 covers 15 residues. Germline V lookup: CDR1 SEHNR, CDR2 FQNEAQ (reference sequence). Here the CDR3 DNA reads TGTGCCAGCAGCTTAGCGGTAGGGCTAAACAATGAGCAGTTCTTC. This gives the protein CASSLAVGLNNEQFF. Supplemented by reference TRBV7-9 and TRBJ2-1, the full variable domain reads DTGVSQNPRHKITKRGQNVTFRCDPISEHNRLYWYRQTLGQGPEFLTYFQNEAQLEKSRLLSDRFSAERPKGSFSTLEIQRTEQGDSAMYLCASSLAVGLNNEQFFGPGTRLTVL.

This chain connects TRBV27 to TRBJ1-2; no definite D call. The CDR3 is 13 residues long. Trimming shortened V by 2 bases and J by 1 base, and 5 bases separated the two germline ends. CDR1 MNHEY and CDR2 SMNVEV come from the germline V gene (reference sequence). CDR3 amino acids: CASSLGFNYGYTF. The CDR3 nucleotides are TGTGCCAGCAGTTTAGGATTTAACTATGGCTACACCTTC.

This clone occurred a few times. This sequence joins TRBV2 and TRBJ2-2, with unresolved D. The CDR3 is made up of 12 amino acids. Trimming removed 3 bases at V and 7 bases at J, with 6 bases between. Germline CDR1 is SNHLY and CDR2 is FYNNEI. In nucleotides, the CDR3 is TGTGCCAGCAGTGAGGTTTACGGGGAGCTGTTTTTT. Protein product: CASSEVYGELFF.

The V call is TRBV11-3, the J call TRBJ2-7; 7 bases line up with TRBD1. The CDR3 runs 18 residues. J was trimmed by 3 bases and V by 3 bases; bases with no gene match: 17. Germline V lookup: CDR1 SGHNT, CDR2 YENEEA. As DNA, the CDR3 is TGTGCCAGCAGCTTTAGATCCCTCCTAGGGGACAGAAACTACGAGCAGTACTTC. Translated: CASSFRSLLGDRNYEQYF. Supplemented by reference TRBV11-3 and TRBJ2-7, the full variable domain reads EAGVVQSPRYKIIEKKQPVAFWCNPISGHNTLYWYLQNLGQGPELLIRYENEEAVDDSQLPKDRFSAERLKGVDSTLKIQPAELGDSAVYLCASSFRSLLGDRNYEQYFGPGTRLTVT.

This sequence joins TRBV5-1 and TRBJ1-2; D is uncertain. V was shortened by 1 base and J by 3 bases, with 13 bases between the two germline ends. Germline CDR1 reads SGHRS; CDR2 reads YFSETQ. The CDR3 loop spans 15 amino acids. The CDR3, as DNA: TGCGCCAGCAGCTTGACGGGCTCGATGGACTATGGCTACACCTTC. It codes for CASSLTGSMDYGYTF.

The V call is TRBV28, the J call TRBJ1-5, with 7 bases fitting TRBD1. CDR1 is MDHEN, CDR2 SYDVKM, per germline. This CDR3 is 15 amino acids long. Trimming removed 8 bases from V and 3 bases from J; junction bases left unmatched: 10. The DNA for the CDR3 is TGTGCCAGCCTCCGGGACAGTCCCAACAATCAGCCCCAGCATTTT. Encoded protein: CASLRDSPNNQPQHF.

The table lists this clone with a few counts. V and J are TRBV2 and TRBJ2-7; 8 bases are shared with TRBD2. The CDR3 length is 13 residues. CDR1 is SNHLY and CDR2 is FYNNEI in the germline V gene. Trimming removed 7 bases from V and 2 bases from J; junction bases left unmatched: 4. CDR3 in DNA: TGTGCCAGCACGGGGGGGCCGACCTACGAGCAGTACTTC. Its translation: CASTGGPTYEQYF.

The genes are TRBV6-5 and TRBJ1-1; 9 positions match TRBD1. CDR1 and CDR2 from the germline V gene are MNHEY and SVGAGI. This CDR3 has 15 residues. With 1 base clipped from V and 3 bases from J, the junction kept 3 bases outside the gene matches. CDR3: CASSYLGQGDTEAFF. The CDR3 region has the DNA TGTGCCAGCAGTTACTTGGGACAGGGTGACACTGAAGCTTTCTTT.

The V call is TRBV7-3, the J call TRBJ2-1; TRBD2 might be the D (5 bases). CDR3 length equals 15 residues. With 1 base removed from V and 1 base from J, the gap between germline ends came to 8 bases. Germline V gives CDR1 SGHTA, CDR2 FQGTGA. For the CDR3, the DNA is TGTGCCAGCAGCTTAAGCGGGTCGTCCTACAATGAGCAGTTCTTC. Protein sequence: CASSLSGSSYNEQFF.

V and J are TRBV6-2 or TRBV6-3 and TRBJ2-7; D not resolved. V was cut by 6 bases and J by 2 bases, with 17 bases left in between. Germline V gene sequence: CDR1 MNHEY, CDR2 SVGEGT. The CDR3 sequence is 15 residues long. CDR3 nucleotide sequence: TGTGCCAGCAGCCGGAGCCGGGTCTCTACCTACGAGCAGTACTTC. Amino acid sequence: CASSRSRVSTYEQYF.

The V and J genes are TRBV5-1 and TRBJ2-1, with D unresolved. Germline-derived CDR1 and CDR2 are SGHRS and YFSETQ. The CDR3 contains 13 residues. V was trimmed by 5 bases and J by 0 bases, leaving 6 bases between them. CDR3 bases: TGCGCCAGCAGAGTTGACTCCTACAATGAGCAGTTCTTC. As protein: CASRVDSYNEQFF.

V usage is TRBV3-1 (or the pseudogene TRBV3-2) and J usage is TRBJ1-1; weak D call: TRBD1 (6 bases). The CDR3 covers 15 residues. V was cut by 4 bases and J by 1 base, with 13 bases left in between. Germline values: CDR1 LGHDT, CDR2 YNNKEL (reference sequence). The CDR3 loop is CASSPGQIGNTEAFF. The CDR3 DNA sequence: TGTGCCAGCAGCCCCGGACAGATCGGGAACACTGAAGCTTTCTTT.

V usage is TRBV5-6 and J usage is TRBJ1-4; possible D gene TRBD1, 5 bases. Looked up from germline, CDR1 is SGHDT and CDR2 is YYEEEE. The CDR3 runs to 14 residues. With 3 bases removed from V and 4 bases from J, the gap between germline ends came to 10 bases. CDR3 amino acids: CASSWRGFNEKLFF. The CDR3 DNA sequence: TGTGCCAGCAGCTGGAGGGGTTTTAATGAAAAACTGTTTTTT.